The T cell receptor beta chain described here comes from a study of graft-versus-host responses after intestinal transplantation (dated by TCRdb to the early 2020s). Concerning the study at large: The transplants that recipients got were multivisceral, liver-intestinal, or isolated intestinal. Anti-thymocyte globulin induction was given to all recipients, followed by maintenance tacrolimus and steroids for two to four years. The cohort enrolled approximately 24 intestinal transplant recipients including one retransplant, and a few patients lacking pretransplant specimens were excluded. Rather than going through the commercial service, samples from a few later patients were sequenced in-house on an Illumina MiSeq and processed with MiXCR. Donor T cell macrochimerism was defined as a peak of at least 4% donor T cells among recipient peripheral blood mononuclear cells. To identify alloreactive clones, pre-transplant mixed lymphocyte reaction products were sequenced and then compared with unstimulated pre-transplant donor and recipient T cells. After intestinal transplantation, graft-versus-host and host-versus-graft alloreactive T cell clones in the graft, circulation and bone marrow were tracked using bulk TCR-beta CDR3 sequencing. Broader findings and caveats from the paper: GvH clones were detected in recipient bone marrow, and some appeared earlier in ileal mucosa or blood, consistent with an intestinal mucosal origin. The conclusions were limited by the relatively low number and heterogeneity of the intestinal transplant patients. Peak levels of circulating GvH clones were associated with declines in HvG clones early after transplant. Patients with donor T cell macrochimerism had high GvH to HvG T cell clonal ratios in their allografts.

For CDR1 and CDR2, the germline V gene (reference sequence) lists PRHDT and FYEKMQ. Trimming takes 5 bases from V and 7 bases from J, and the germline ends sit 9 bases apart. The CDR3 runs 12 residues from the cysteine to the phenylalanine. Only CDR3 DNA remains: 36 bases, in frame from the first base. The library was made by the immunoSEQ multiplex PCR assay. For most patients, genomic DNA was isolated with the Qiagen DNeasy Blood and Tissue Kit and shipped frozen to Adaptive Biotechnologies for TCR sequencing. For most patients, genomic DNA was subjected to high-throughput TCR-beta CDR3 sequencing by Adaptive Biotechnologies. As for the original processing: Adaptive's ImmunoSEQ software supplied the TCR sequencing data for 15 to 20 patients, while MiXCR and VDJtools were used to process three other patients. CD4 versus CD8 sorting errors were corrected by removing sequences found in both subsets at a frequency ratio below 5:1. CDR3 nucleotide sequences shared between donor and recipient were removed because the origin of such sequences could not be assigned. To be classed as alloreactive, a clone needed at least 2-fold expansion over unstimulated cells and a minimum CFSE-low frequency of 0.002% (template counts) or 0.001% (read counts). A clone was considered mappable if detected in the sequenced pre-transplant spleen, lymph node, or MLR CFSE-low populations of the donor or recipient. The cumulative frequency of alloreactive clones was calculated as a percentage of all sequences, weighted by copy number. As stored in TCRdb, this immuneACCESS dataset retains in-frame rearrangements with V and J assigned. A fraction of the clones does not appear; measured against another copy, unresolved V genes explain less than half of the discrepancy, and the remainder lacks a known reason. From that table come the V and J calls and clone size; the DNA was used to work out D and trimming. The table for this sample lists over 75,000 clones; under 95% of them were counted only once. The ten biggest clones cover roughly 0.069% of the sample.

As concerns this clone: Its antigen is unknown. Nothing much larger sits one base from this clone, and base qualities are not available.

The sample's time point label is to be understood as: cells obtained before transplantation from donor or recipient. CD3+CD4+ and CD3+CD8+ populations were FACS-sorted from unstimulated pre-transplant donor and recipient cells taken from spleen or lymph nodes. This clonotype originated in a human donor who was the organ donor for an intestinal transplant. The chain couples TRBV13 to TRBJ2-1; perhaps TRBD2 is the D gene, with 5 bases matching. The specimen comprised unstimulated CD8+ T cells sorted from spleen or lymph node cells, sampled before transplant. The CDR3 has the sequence CASSLGGNEQFF. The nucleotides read TGTGCCAGCAGCCTCGGAGGTAATGAGCAGTTCTTC. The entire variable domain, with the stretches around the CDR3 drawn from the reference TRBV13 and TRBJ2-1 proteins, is AAGVIQSPRHLIKEKRETATLKCYPIPRHDTVYWYQQGPGQDPQFLISFYEKMQSDKGSIPDRFSAQQFSDYHSELNMSSLELGDSALYFCASSLGGNEQFFGPGTRLTVL.